This entry lists 20 T cell receptor beta chains sequenced from one sample in a study of chemoradiotherapy in HPV16-positive cancers. Produced via immunoSEQ multiplex PCR; TCRdb's table is partial and in-frame only. The sample comprises around 3,000 clones, 90% of which are singletons, and about 2.3% rests with the top ten. The sequencing used tumor tissue, collected from a patient who underwent chemoradiotherapy. The receptors shown here come from a human donor with HPV-associated anogenital cancer.

This sequence joins TRBV28 and TRBJ1-4; the D is unclear. Germline assignment: CDR1 MDHEN and CDR2 SYDVKM. The CDR3 runs to 11 residues. V dropped 7 bases and J dropped 3 bases, with 3 bases sitting between them. CDR3 coding DNA: TGTGCCAGCATCTCTAATGAAAAACTGTTTTTT. This codes for CASISNEKLFF.

The gene calls are TRBV11-3 and TRBJ2-1, with D tentatively TRBD2 (5 bases). CDR3 size: 15 residues. V shed 5 bases and J shed 5 bases, with 16 bases lying between them. Germline V gene lookup returns CDR1 SGHNT and CDR2 YENEEA. In nucleotides, the CDR3 is TGTGCCAGCAGCCCACGGGGAGTGGGGAACAATGAGCAGTTCTTC. Protein product: CASSPRGVGNNEQFF.

The chain is built from TRBV7-6 and TRBJ2-7; 10 bases match TRBD2. This CDR3 region has 16 residues. Germline lookup yields CDR1 SGHVS and CDR2 FNYEAQ. V was clipped by 5 bases and J by 1 base; unmatched bases: 8. The CDR3 here is CASSRSSGGFSYEQYF. CDR3 nucleotides: TGTGCCAGCAGCAGATCTAGCGGGGGTTTTTCCTACGAGCAGTACTTC.

The chain recombines TRBV21-1 with TRBJ2-1. TRBV21-1 is a documented pseudogene. The CDR3 is 16 amino acids. CDR3 DNA sequence: TGTGCCAGCAGCCCCCCTAGGGGAGCGGTTGGGGGTGAGCAGTTCTTC. This codes for CASSPPRGAVGGEQFF.

The chain is built from TRBV5-1 and TRBJ1-2; no definite D call. The CDR3 contains 13 residues. Trimming left V 0 bases short and J 4 bases short, with 7 bases between. CDR1 and CDR2 (germline): SGHRS, YFSETQ. The CDR3 here is CASSLAPSYGYTF. CDR3 coding DNA: TGCGCCAGCAGCTTGGCCCCCAGCTATGGCTACACCTTC.

The rearrangement links TRBV5-4 to TRBJ2-7, with 7 positions matching TRBD1. With V trimmed by 4 bases and J by 0 bases, 4 bases remained unmatched. This CDR3 has 14 residues. CDR1 SGHNT and CDR2 YYREEE come from the germline V gene (reference sequence). The CDR3 spells CASSPTGDSYEQYF. DNA of the CDR3: TGTGCCAGCAGCCCTACAGGGGACTCCTACGAGCAGTACTTC.

This chain joins TRBV28 and TRBJ2-5; D unresolved. The germline V gene has CDR1 MDHEN and CDR2 SYDVKM. This CDR3 has 12 amino acids. The ends were cut back, 6 bases at V and 5 bases at J, with 10 bases in the middle. The CDR3 region is CASSEKRETQYF. CDR3 in DNA: TGTGCCAGCAGCGAAAAGAGGGAGACCCAGTACTTC.

V usage is TRBV11-2 and J usage is TRBJ2-5; TRBD1 is a possible D gene (5 bases). In germline, CDR1 is SGHAT, CDR2 FQNNGV. This CDR3 is 15 amino acids long. V lost 5 bases and J 5 bases, leaving 18 bases between the germline ends. CDR3 sequence (DNA): TGTGCCAGCAGCGTCGATCAGGGTTCGTGGGAGACCCAGTACTTC. It specifies CASSVDQGSWETQYF.

V gene TRBV18 combines with J gene TRBJ2-1; 12 positions match TRBD2. Germline assignment: CDR1 KGHSH and CDR2 LQKENI. This CDR3 is 16 amino acids long. Losses at the gene ends were 4 bases for V and 2 bases for J; bases not matched to a gene: 3. The CDR3 region is CASSRRTSGAYNEQFF. The CDR3 bases are TGTGCCAGCTCACGACGGACTAGCGGGGCCTACAATGAGCAGTTCTTC.

The V and J genes are TRBV11-3 and TRBJ2-7, with TRBD1 identical over 11 bases. This CDR3 region has 16 residues. Looked up from germline, CDR1 is SGHNT and CDR2 is YENEEA. With 5 bases clipped from V and 7 bases from J, the junction kept 13 bases outside the gene matches. This CDR3 reads CASSPGRTGGLGEQYF. The DNA for the CDR3 is TGTGCCAGCAGCCCCGGACGGACAGGGGGCTTGGGGGAGCAGTACTTC.

V usage is TRBV2 and J usage is TRBJ1-1; D gene ambiguous. V lost 5 bases and J lost 7, with 11 bases in between. The CDR3 extends over 12 amino acids. Germline CDR1 is SNHLY and CDR2 is FYNNEI. CDR3 in amino acids: CASSPGRIEAFF. CDR3 nucleotide sequence: TGTGCCAGCAGTCCTGGACGGATTGAAGCTTTCTTT.

The chain recombines TRBV28 with TRBJ1-5; the match to TRBD1 covers 8 bases. CDR1 and CDR2 (germline): MDHEN, SYDVKM. This CDR3 is 18 amino acids long. V dropped 6 bases and J dropped 5; count of bases not matched to a gene: 18. DNA of the CDR3: TGTGCCAGCAGCTGGAGCAGGGGGCTGGGTTCTATCGATCAGCCCCAGCATTTT. Translation gives CASSWSRGLGSIDQPQHF.

This CDR3 reads CASSVTGSAAEKLFF. The DNA of the CDR3 is TGTGCCAGCAGCGTAACTGGTTCCGCGGCTGAAAAACTGTTTTTT. This sequence joins TRBV9 and TRBJ1-4; D not certain. V lost 1 base and J lost 7, with 14 bases in between. The CDR3 loop spans 15 amino acids. CDR1 is SGDLS and CDR2 is YYNGEE in the germline V gene. The complete variable domain, with remaining parts taken from reference TRBV9 and TRBJ1-4, reads DSGVTQTPKHLITATGQRVTLRCSPRSGDLSVYWYQQSLDQGLQFLIQYYNGEERAKGNILERFSAQQFPDLHSELNLSSLELGDSALYFCASSVTGSAAEKLFFGSGTQLSVL.

This sequence joins TRBV5-6 and TRBJ1-4; D gene ambiguous. Germline CDR1 reads SGHDT; CDR2 reads YYEEEE. Trimming cost V 2 bases and J 0 bases, with 8 bases left between them. CDR3 length: 15 amino acids. CDR3 in DNA: TGTGCCAGCAGCTTTAAAGTTGCAACTAATGAAAAACTGTTTTTT. Protein product: CASSFKVATNEKLFF.

This chain uses TRBV7-2 with TRBJ1-2, with TRBD1 identical over 7 bases. Trimming took 5 bases from V and 8 from J; bases not matched to a gene: 11. The germline V gene encodes CDR1 SGHTA and CDR2 FQGNSA. CDR3 length equals 14 residues. The CDR3: CASSPRQGSQGYTF. DNA for the CDR3: TGTGCCAGCAGCCCCCGACAGGGTAGCCAAGGCTACACCTTC.

This sequence joins TRBV15 and TRBJ1-4; 11 bases match TRBD1. Trimming took 0 bases from V and 7 from J; bases not matched to a gene: 1. Germline-derived CDR1 and CDR2 are LNHNV and YYDKDF (reference sequence). This CDR3 comprises 15 residues. CDR3 protein: CATSRDGTGGEKLFF. The DNA for the CDR3 is TGTGCCACCAGCAGAGATGGGACAGGGGGTGAAAAACTGTTTTTT.

The chain joins TRBV19 to TRBJ1-2; 9 nucleotides align to TRBD1. This CDR3 region has 13 residues. Per germline, CDR1 LNHDA and CDR2 SQIVND (reference sequence). The V and J ends lost 7 bases and 4 bases, in that order; junction bases with no gene match: 4. The CDR3 coding sequence is TGTGCCAGTAACCTACAGGGGGCCTATGGCTACACCTTC. It codes for CASNLQGAYGYTF.

V usage is TRBV6-1 and J usage is TRBJ1-2; D unclear. Trimming shortened V by 4 bases and J by 0 bases, and 15 bases separated the two germline ends. Germline CDR1 is MNHNS and CDR2 is SASEGT. The CDR3 spans 16 residues. CDR3 DNA: TGTGCCAGCAGTGGGGCGGTAGGGCTAACTAACTATGGCTACACCTTC. Translating it yields CASSGAVGLTNYGYTF.

V is TRBV29-1 and J is TRBJ2-7; TRBD1 matches at 8 bases. Trimming removed 3 bases from V and 4 bases from J; junction bases left unmatched: 11. The CDR3 has 15 residues. Germline lookup yields CDR1 SQVTM and CDR2 ANQGSEA. The CDR3 loop is CSVEDTGTGVYEQYF. The CDR3 DNA follows: TGCAGCGTTGAGGATACCGGGACAGGTGTGTACGAGCAGTACTTC.

This clone has just a few counts. This rearrangement joins TRBV7-6 to TRBJ1-1; D might be TRBD1 (6 bases). The CDR3 totals 13 residues. CDR1 is SGHVS, CDR2 FNYEAQ, per germline. V lost 5 bases, J lost 1 base, and 8 bases lay in between. CDR3 residues: CASSPGQNTEAFF. DNA for the CDR3: TGTGCCAGCAGCCCGGGACAGAACACTGAAGCTTTCTTT.